This TCR beta chain comes out of a study of lymphopenia after photon versus proton radiotherapy. Broader study findings: Under photons, naive T cells and diversity fell while effector/memory populations rose. In patients who died, overall survival fell as post-nadir TCR diversity dropped more.

Details on this clone: The antigen is not known.

Here immunoSEQ multiplex PCR was the method, and the copy in TCRdb shows in-frame clones only, minus some. This table has under 20,000 clones, roughly 90% appearing once. Trimming stripped 5 bases from V and 0 bases from J, with 11 bases between. Germline V CDR1 and CDR2: LNHDA, SQIVND (reference sequence). The CDR3 runs 14 residues. The sequence was collected from a woman aged 40 to 49 with cholangiocarcinoma. The genes are TRBV19 and TRBJ2-7; tentative D call: TRBD1 (5 bases). The material sequenced was peripheral blood, taken from a patient treated with photon-based radiotherapy. CDR3 coding DNA: TGTGCCAGTAGTCCAAGACAGACCTCCTACGAGCAGTACTTC. The encoded protein is CASSPRQTSYEQYF.